This TCR beta chain came from a study of control samples from healthy donors and cancer patients. This table comes from immunoSEQ multiplex PCR, and its TCRdb copy is limited to in-frame clones, with some not included. The data contain 100,000 to 150,000 clones, roughly 90% of them seen just once; the ten biggest clones take up 2.1%. V was trimmed by 2 bases and J by 7 bases, leaving 12 bases between them. CDR3 length equals 14 residues. Germline assignment: CDR1 MGHRA and CDR2 YSYEKL. Sequences were obtained from blood. The origin of this receptor is a woman between 50 and 59 years old in good health. The chain employs TRBV4-1 and TRBJ1-5; possibly TRBD1 for D (6 bases). CDR3 protein: CASSQTGRGQPQHF. The CDR3 nucleotides read TGCGCCAGCAGCCAAACAGGGCGGGGACAGCCCCAGCATTTT.